This T cell receptor beta chain was retrieved from a study of regulatory T cells in long-lasting Graves disease. Study details: Duration of antithyroid drug therapy among newly diagnosed Graves' patients was under 3 months.

V was clipped by 3 bases and J by 0 bases, with 14 bases between them. From germline, CDR1 is DFQATT and CDR2 SNEGSKA (reference sequence). The CDR3 covers 15 residues. Arm-PCR of CDR3 regions and iRepertoire HTBI primers were the basis on which TCR beta libraries were built. Via MiXCR, TCRdb re-called the multiplex PCR reads, giving one row per CDR3 protein. Here the sample spans hundreds of thousands of distinct CDR3 sequences, over 15% being singletons. The time point here: newly diagnosed GD, antithyroid drugs for less than 3 months. Generation of the TCR library employed RNA extracted from PBMCs. An endocrinology department in Xi'an, China, recruited the patients. In this sample, this clonotype turned up many times. The data also belong to a second study, concerning T cells in Graves' hyperthyroidism and ophthalmopathy.

The TCR originated in a man aged 35 to 55 with Graves disease. The specimen comprised peripheral blood mononuclear cells (PBMCs), sampled at new diagnosis, from a patient treated with antithyroid drugs. The chain recombines TRBV20-1 with TRBJ1-2; the D is unclear. CDR3 region: CSARARAPSNYGYTF. DNA of the CDR3: TGCAGTGCTAGGGCCCGGGCACCATCTAACTATGGCTACACCTTC.